The 25 T cell receptor beta chains below were found in one sample sequenced in a study of shared clonotypes between healthy human individuals. CD8 cells classed as naive were CD45RO-negative and positively selected for CCR7, excluding terminally differentiated effector memory CD45RA+ cells. Repertoires were generated with immunoSEQ multiplex PCR, while TCRdb's copy carries only in-frame clones and drops some. The profile shows a few million clones, around 93% of them singletons. Sequenced: naive CD8+ T cells from PBMCs. The receptors here all came from a man younger than 30 in good health. Some clones in this sample may be carry-over from other donors' samples.

The gene calls are TRBV10-1 and TRBJ2-2; the D gene is possibly TRBD1 (5 bases). In germline, CDR1 is WNHNN, CDR2 SYGVQD (reference sequence). Trimming removed 3 bases at V and 2 bases at J, with 10 bases between. This CDR3 region has 15 residues. Written as DNA, the CDR3 is TGCGCCAGCAGTGACAGGGCACAAAACACCGGGGAGCTGTTTTTT. It codes for CASSDRAQNTGELFF.

This clone was observed a single time. Other DNA sequences from this sample encode an identical CDR3 as well. The chain carries TRBV19 and TRBJ1-1; D remains unclear. The CDR3 length is 13 residues. The germline V gene has CDR1 LNHDA and CDR2 SQIVND (reference sequence). V lost 3 bases and J 0 bases, leaving 5 bases between the germline ends. CDR3 DNA: TGTGCCAGTAGTATTAGTCTGAACACTGAAGCTTTCTTT. Translating gives CASSISLNTEAFF.

The chain joins TRBV25-1 to TRBJ1-2; no clear D gene. Trimming pared 1 base from V and 8 bases from J, leaving 8 bases between. The CDR3 extends over 12 amino acids. Germline CDR1 MGHDK, CDR2 SYGVNS. In DNA form, the CDR3 reads TGTGCCAGCAGTGAATGGTCGGAGGGCTACACCTTC. Protein: CASSEWSEGYTF.

J is TRBJ2-7 and V is TRBV9, with 7 bases fitting TRBD1. Losses at the gene ends were 3 bases for V and 1 base for J; bases not matched to a gene: 10. Germline V CDR1 and CDR2: SGDLS, YYNGEE. The CDR3 runs 16 residues. The CDR3 sequence: CASSAVGTALSYEQYF. CDR3 DNA sequence: TGTGCCAGCAGCGCCGTCGGGACAGCCCTTTCCTACGAGCAGTACTTC.

The rearrangement links TRBV19 to TRBJ2-7; tentatively, D is TRBD1 or TRBD2 (5 bases each). This CDR3 spans 14 amino acids. Germline V gene data show CDR1 as LNHDA and CDR2 as SQIVND (reference sequence). V shed 5 bases and J shed 2 bases, with 13 bases lying between them. The CDR3 loop is CASSDGWGTYEQYF. In DNA, the CDR3 is TGTGCCAGTAGTGATGGTTGGGGGACCTACGAGCAGTACTTC.

The chain couples TRBV27 to TRBJ2-1; no firm D call. The germline CDR1 and CDR2 sequences are MNHEY and SMNVEV (reference sequence). The CDR3 length is 14 residues. V lost 2 bases and J 6 bases, leaving 11 bases between the germline ends. CDR3 sequence: CASSLSYTVNEQFF. The CDR3 bases are TGTGCCAGCAGTTTAAGCTACACCGTCAATGAGCAGTTCTTC.

The gene calls are TRBV21-1 and TRBJ2-1; TRBD1, the D gene given by the table, was not confirmed from the DNA. TRBV21-1 is a pseudogene locus. This CDR3 contains 15 residues. The DNA for the CDR3 is TGTGCCAACCCCTGTGGCACCAGCTCCTACAATGAGCAGTTCTTC. Its translation is CANPCGTSSYNEQFF.

V gene TRBV2 combines with J gene TRBJ1-1; D is uncertain. The CDR3 contains 11 residues. Looked up from germline, CDR1 is SNHLY and CDR2 is FYNNEI. The V and J ends lost 2 bases and 10 bases respectively, with 8 bases between them. In DNA form, the CDR3 reads TGTGCCAGCAGTGAACTCGAGGGAGCTTTCTTT. Amino acid sequence: CASSELEGAFF.

The chain uses TRBV28 and TRBJ2-7; D might be TRBD1 (6 bases). This CDR3 is 15 amino acids long. Germline-derived CDR1 and CDR2 are MDHEN and SYDVKM. Trimming took 4 bases from V and 1 from J, leaving 14 bases between them. The CDR3 DNA reads TGTGCCAGCAGTTCAGCAGGGGAGTTTTCCTACGAGCAGTACTTC. This encodes CASSSAGEFSYEQYF.

The chain combines TRBV11-2 with TRBJ2-3; TRBD2 aligns across 9 bases. The CDR3 extends over 18 amino acids. V shed 6 bases, J shed 2 bases, and the junction held 15 bases outside the gene matches. The germline V gene encodes CDR1 SGHAT and CDR2 FQNNGV. CDR3 nucleotides: TGTGCCAGCAGTTACCCAATTAGCGGGAGTTCCCACACAGATACGCAGTATTTT. Amino acids: CASSYPISGSSHTDTQYF.

The genes are TRBV6-5 and TRBJ2-7; 10 bases align to TRBD2. Germline CDR1 is MNHEY and CDR2 is SVGAGI. The V gene end was trimmed by 2 bases and the J gene end by 4 bases; junction bases not matched to a gene: 2. The CDR3 loop spans 14 amino acids. CDR3 amino acids: CASSYLAGVYEQYF. The CDR3, as DNA: TGTGCCAGCAGTTACCTAGCGGGAGTGTACGAGCAGTACTTC.

This clone was seen only a few times. The chain is built from TRBV9 and TRBJ1-2; possibly TRBD1 for D (5 bases). The CDR3 spans 15 residues. Germline CDR1 SGDLS, CDR2 YYNGEE. V dropped 3 bases and J dropped 4 bases, with 16 bases sitting between them. The CDR3 protein is CASSESPGSTYGYTF. The CDR3 DNA follows: TGTGCCAGCAGCGAGAGCCCAGGGAGCACCTATGGCTACACCTTC. Full variable domain (missing parts from reference TRBV9 and TRBJ1-2): DSGVTQTPKHLITATGQRVTLRCSPRSGDLSVYWYQQSLDQGLQFLIQYYNGEERAKGNILERFSAQQFPDLHSELNLSSLELGDSALYFCASSESPGSTYGYTFGSGTRLTVV.

The chain links TRBV27 to TRBJ2-5, with 13 nucleotides matching TRBD2. V trimming: 6 bases; J trimming: 8 bases; junction bases outside the gene matches: 6. The CDR3 extends over 14 amino acids. Germline loops: CDR1 MNHEY, CDR2 SMNVEV (reference sequence). The CDR3 sequence is CASRGTSGVSTQYF. The CDR3 DNA is TGTGCCAGCAGAGGGACTAGCGGGGTGAGCACCCAGTACTTC.

Points on this clone: Other DNA sequences in the same sample also yield this CDR3. This chain connects TRBV27 to TRBJ2-2; the D is unclear. The CDR3 consists of 14 residues. V was shortened by 0 bases and J by 6 bases, with 8 bases between the two germline ends. Looked up from germline, CDR1 is MNHEY and CDR2 is SMNVEV (reference sequence). In nucleotides, the CDR3 is TGTGCCAGCAGTTTATCTGGTGGGGCCGGGGAGCTGTTTTTT. Translated: CASSLSGGAGELFF.

With regard to this clone: The same CDR3 is also encoded by other DNA sequences in this sample. The V gene is TRBV7-9, the J gene TRBJ2-7, with D possibly matching TRBD1 (6 bases). The CDR3 is 13 amino acids. The germline gives CDR1 SEHNR, CDR2 FQNEAQ (reference sequence). V lost 3 bases and J lost 2, with 8 bases in between. CDR3 residues: CASSFGQTYEQYF. As DNA, the CDR3 is TGTGCCAGCAGCTTCGGACAGACCTACGAGCAGTACTTC.

The chain combines TRBV9 with TRBJ2-1; D unclear. The V gene's germline CDR1 is SGDLS and CDR2 YYNGEE. This CDR3 is 13 amino acids long. V was clipped by 4 bases and J by 10 bases, with 15 bases between them. CDR3 in DNA: TGTGCCAGCAGCCCGTATCGGGTCAGGGAGCAGTTCTTC. It is translated as CASSPYRVREQFF. The entire variable domain, with the rest obtained from reference TRBV9 and TRBJ2-1, is as follows: DSGVTQTPKHLITATGQRVTLRCSPRSGDLSVYWYQQSLDQGLQFLIQYYNGEERAKGNILERFSAQQFPDLHSELNLSSLELGDSALYFCASSPYRVREQFFGPGTRLTVL.

The chain joins TRBV7-8 to TRBJ2-1, with 8 bases matching TRBD2. Germline V gives CDR1 SGHVS, CDR2 FQNEAQ. There are 17 residues in the CDR3. V was clipped by 2 bases and J by 2 bases; unmatched bases: 8. Written as DNA, the CDR3 is TGTGCCAGCAGCTTATATGGAAGCGGGAGAACCTACAATGAGCAGTTCTTC. It yields the protein CASSLYGSGRTYNEQFF.

Here the CDR3 reads CASSLGVAGPAYEQYF. CDR3 nucleotide sequence: TGTGCCAGCAGTTTAGGGGTCGCGGGACCCGCCTACGAGCAGTACTTC. The V and J genes are TRBV27 and TRBJ2-7, with D maybe TRBD2 (6 bases). CDR3 size: 16 residues. V dropped 2 bases and J dropped 2 bases, with 16 bases sitting between them. Germline V gives CDR1 MNHEY, CDR2 SMNVEV (reference sequence).

V and J are TRBV11-2 and TRBJ2-7; D ambiguous. V was trimmed by 2 bases and J by 4 bases, leaving 15 bases between them. Germline V gene data show CDR1 as SGHAT and CDR2 as FQNNGV. The CDR3 is 15 residues long. The CDR3 reads CASSLNLQLRYEQYF. Here the CDR3 DNA reads TGTGCCAGCAGCTTAAACCTGCAACTAAGGTACGAGCAGTACTTC.

The chain carries TRBV4-2 and TRBJ1-2; 8 positions agree with TRBD1. CDR3 length: 15 residues. The germline V gene has CDR1 LGHNA and CDR2 YNFKEQ. Germline trimming cut 4 bases from V and 6 bases from J; bases unmatched to any gene: 10. The CDR3 region is CASSPQGQEPDGYTF. Here the CDR3 DNA reads TGTGCCAGCAGCCCTCAGGGACAGGAGCCCGATGGCTACACCTTC.

The rearrangement joins TRBV29-1 to TRBJ2-2; D unresolved. The CDR3 has 10 amino acids. Germline V CDR1 and CDR2: SQVTM, ANQGSEA. Trimming shortened V by 6 bases and J by 6 bases, and 5 bases separated the two germline ends. CDR3 protein: CSVLSGELFF. The DNA for the CDR3 is TGCAGCGTCTTATCCGGGGAGCTGTTTTTT.

A few counts support this clone. The chain combines TRBV6-5 with TRBJ1-1, with 8 bases that match TRBD1. V dropped 3 bases and J dropped 5; count of bases not matched to a gene: 5. The CDR3 sequence is 14 residues long. In germline, CDR1 is MNHEY, CDR2 SVGAGI. For the CDR3, the DNA is TGTGCCAGCAGTTATTCGGACAGGGCGACTGAAGCTTTCTTT. Protein: CASSYSDRATEAFF.

V gene TRBV28 combines with J gene TRBJ1-1; weak D call: TRBD1 (5 bases). Germline loops: CDR1 MDHEN, CDR2 SYDVKM. The germline V and J ends were trimmed by 9 bases and 6 bases, with 11 bases remaining between them. This CDR3 contains 11 residues. DNA for the CDR3: TGTGCCAGACTGGGGGGTTCTGAAGCTTTCTTT. Its protein is CARLGGSEAFF.

J is TRBJ1-1 and V is TRBV21-1. TRBV21-1 is termed a pseudogene. The CDR3 has 15 residues. The CDR3 DNA reads as TGTGCCAGCAGCAAGTTGAAGGATGGGGACACTGAAGCTTTCTTT. Its translation: CASSKLKDGDTEAFF.

The chain employs TRBV7-6 and TRBJ1-5; D not resolved. The germline gives CDR1 SGHVS, CDR2 FNYEAQ. CDR3 length equals 15 residues. V shed 5 bases and J shed 4 bases, with 15 bases lying between them. CDR3 sequence (DNA): TGTGCCAGCAGCCCCGGGGAGGGTTCTAATCAGCCCCAGCATTTT. This sequence encodes CASSPGEGSNQPQHF.